This TCR beta chain emerged from a study of cytomegalovirus exposure and HLA in healthy donors. Whole-study results and caveats: Later analysis found that TCR beta chains associated with HLA were more clonally expanded than other, equally common chains. V- and J-gene trimming of TCR beta was linked (in a later analysis) to a missense DCLRE1C variant. The authors confirmed in vitro that a few CMV-associated chains were specific for CMV antigens.

The PCR was carried out with 60 Vbeta primers and 13 Jbeta primers. Original processing notes: Some 80 million unique TCR beta chains, roughly 10 million shared, were counted in a later analysis. TCRdb's copy holds only in-frame clones and misses some; the assay was immunoSEQ multiplex PCR. That table supplies the V and J calls and clone size; D and trimming were determined from the DNA. The sample carries around 100,000 clones, around 79% recorded once. Points on this clone: Its specificity is not known.

This CDR3 is 11 amino acids long. V lost 6 bases to trimming and J lost 8 bases; unmatched junction nucleotides: 3. Germline V lookup: CDR1 MNHEY, CDR2 SVGAGI. V is TRBV6-5 and J is TRBJ1-2, with 7 bases lining up with TRBD1. The origin of this receptor is a middle-aged woman in good health and CMV-seropositive. Material: PBMCs. CDR3 amino acids: CASRRQGGYTF. Written as DNA, the CDR3 is TGTGCCAGCAGGAGACAGGGCGGCTACACCTTC.